The clone carrying this T cell receptor beta chain occurred once. What it binds is unknown. This entry is derived from a study of CD8 T cells in ankylosing spondylitis. The length of the CDR3 is 17 residues. Trimming shortened V by 4 bases and J by 3 bases, and 20 bases separated the two germline ends. CDR1 is MRHNA and CDR2 is SNTAGT in the germline V gene. TCRdb analysed the 5' RACE reads with MiXCR anew, one entry per CDR3 protein. The sample records about 260,000 distinct CDR3 sequences, approximately 20% being singletons. Study conclusions and caveats: There was a TCR beta motif, made of several highly homologous variants, that appeared characteristic of ankylosing spondylitis blood. In the blood and synovial fluid of reactive arthritis, some motif variants had been previously reported.

The rearrangement links TRBV6-4 to TRBJ2-3, with TRBD2 as a possible D gene (7 bases). This TCR came from a male donor with ankylosing spondylitis or in good health (not recorded which). What was sequenced was blood, either unsorted or a sorted T cell fraction (not recorded which). Here the CDR3 reads CASSALAPGEGTDTQYF. CDR3 DNA sequence: TGTGCCAGCAGTGCTCTAGCCCCAGGGGAGGGTACAGATACGCAGTATTTT.